Presented here are 10 T cell receptor beta chains from one specimen sequenced in a study of CD8+CD57+ T cells in acquired aplastic anemia. The study profiled TCR beta VDJ and CDR3 using genomic DNA as template. In TCRdb, the reads were re-called with MiXCR into one record per CDR3 protein. The repertoire has about 150,000 distinct CDR3 sequences, around two fifths of them found once; the top ten carry 8% to 9%. Sequences were obtained from sorted CD4+, CD8+, or CD8+CD57+ T cells (not recorded which) from PBMCs. These receptors were obtained from a human donor in good health, serving as a control.

The chain joins TRBV7-2 to TRBJ2-7; 8 bases fit TRBD1. The germline V gene encodes CDR1 SGHTA and CDR2 FQGNSA. This CDR3 spans 15 amino acids. V lost 5 bases and J lost 4; bases outside the gene matches: 10. The CDR3 protein is CASSVTVGQAYEQYF. CDR3 nucleotide sequence: TGTGCCAGCAGCGTAACTGTGGGACAGGCATACGAGCAGTACTTC. Supplemented by reference TRBV7-2 and TRBJ2-7, the full variable domain reads GAGVSQSPSNKVTEKGKDVELRCDPISGHTALYWYRQSLGQGLEFLIYFQGNSAPDKSGLPSDRFSAERTGGSVSTLTIQRTQQEDSAVYLCASSVTVGQAYEQYFGPGTRLTVT.

The chain uses TRBV10-2 and TRBJ2-7; no clear D. Deletions cut 7 bases from V and 5 bases from J, with 15 bases between. CDR3 size: 13 residues. Germline CDR1 reads WSHSY; CDR2 reads SAAADI. This chain's CDR3 is CASKATDPDEQYF. The DNA of the CDR3 is TGCGCCAGCAAGGCAACAGATCCGGACGAGCAGTACTTC.

This clonotype was seen many times. V gene TRBV6-1 combines with J gene TRBJ1-2, with TRBD1 matching 7 bases. The germline V gene has CDR1 MNHNS and CDR2 SASEGT. V lost 6 bases and J lost 4; bases outside the gene matches: 11. The CDR3 is 15 residues long. CDR3 sequence (DNA): TGTGCCAGCAGCGAGCTACAGGGGATCGGCTATGGCTACACCTTC. It encodes CASSELQGIGYGYTF.

This clonotype was observed many times. This chain connects TRBV7-6 to TRBJ2-1, with D unresolved. The CDR3 loop spans 13 amino acids. Trimming cost V 1 base and J 10 bases, with 11 bases left between them. The V gene's germline CDR1 is SGHVS and CDR2 FNYEAQ. The CDR3 spells CASSLVRGYEQFF. The CDR3 DNA reads as TGTGCCAGCAGCTTAGTACGTGGGTACGAGCAGTTCTTC.

The rearrangement uses TRBV7-6 and TRBJ1-4; 7 positions match TRBD1. This CDR3 has 15 residues. Germline V gene data show CDR1 as SGHVS and CDR2 as FNYEAQ. V shed 3 bases and J 7 bases; nucleotides not matched to a gene: 8. CDR3 sequence: CASSLSNRGTEKLFF. CDR3 coding DNA: TGTGCCAGCAGCTTGTCTAACAGGGGAACTGAAAAACTGTTTTTT.

This clonotype was seen a few times. The CDR3 region has the DNA TGTGCCAGCAGACTAGCGGCATACAATGAGCAGTTCTTC. The encoded protein is CASRLAAYNEQFF. This sequence joins TRBV3-1 and TRBJ2-1; 8 positions agree with TRBD2. CDR1 and CDR2 (germline): LGHDT, YNNKEL (reference sequence). There are 13 residues in the CDR3. V shed 6 bases and J 4 bases; nucleotides not matched to a gene: 2.

The chain recombines TRBV12-3 or TRBV12-4 with TRBJ1-5; TRBD1 matches 7 bases. The V gene end was trimmed by 4 bases and the J gene end by 7 bases; junction bases not matched to a gene: 7. The CDR3 totals 14 residues. DNA of the CDR3: TGTGCCAGCAGTTGGGACAGTTCCTTACAGCCCCAGCATTTT. Translated, it gives CASSWDSSLQPQHF.

This chain joins TRBV29-1 and TRBJ1-1, with TRBD1 as a possible D gene (5 bases). This CDR3 has 11 amino acids. V lost 7 bases and J 6 bases, leaving 12 bases between the germline ends. The germline gives CDR1 SQVTM, CDR2 ANQGSEA. For the CDR3, the DNA is TGCAGCGGGGGGGACGGTGCTGAAGCTTTCTTT. It codes for CSGGDGAEAFF.

This clonotype came up many times. This chain uses TRBV2 with TRBJ1-5, with 7 bases that match TRBD1. CDR1 SNHLY and CDR2 FYNNEI come from the germline V gene. With V trimmed by 3 bases and J by 2 bases, 4 bases remained unmatched. This CDR3 comprises 15 residues. The CDR3 loop is CASSDRTGGNQPQHF. Written as DNA, the CDR3 is TGTGCCAGCAGTGACAGAACAGGGGGCAATCAGCCCCAGCATTTT. The variable domain in full, completed from reference TRBV2 and TRBJ1-5, reads EPEVTQTPSHQVTQMGQEVILRCVPISNHLYFYWYRQILGQKVEFLVSFYNNEISEKSEIFDDQFSVERPDGSNFTLKIRSTKLEDSAMYFCASSDRTGGNQPQHFGDGTRLSIL.

This clonotype turned up a few times. This sequence joins TRBV3-1 and TRBJ2-7; D might be TRBD2 (7 bases). CDR1 is LGHDT and CDR2 is YNNKEL in the germline V gene (reference sequence). The CDR3 is made up of 14 amino acids. Trimming removed 5 bases at V and 3 bases at J, with 14 bases between. The CDR3 loop is CASSKSAGHYEQYF. The CDR3 DNA sequence: TGTGCCAGCAGCAAGTCAGCGGGACACTACGAGCAGTACTTC.